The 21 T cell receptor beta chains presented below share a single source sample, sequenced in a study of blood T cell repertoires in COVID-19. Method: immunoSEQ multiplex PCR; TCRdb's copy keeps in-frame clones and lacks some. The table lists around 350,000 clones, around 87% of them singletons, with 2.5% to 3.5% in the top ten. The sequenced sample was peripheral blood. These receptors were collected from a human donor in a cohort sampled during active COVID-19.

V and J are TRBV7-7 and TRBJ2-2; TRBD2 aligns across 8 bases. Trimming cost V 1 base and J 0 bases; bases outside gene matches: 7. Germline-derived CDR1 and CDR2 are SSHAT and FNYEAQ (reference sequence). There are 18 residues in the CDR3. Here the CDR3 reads CASSLEFRLAPNTGELFF. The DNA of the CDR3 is TGTGCCAGCAGCTTAGAGTTCCGACTAGCGCCGAACACCGGGGAGCTGTTTTTT.

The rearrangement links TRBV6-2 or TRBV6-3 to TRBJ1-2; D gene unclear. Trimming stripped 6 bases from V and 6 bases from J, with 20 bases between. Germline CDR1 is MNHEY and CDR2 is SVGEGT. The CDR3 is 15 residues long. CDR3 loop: CASSIAAGRRDGYTF. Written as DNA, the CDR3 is TGTGCCAGCAGCATAGCTGCAGGCCGGCGGGATGGCTACACCTTC.

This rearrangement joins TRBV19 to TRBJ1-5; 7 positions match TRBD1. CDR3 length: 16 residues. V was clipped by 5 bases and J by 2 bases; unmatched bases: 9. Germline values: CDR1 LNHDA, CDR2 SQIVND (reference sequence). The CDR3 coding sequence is TGTGCCAGTAGTCCGACAGGGTCGGCGGGCAATCAGCCCCAGCATTTT. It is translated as CASSPTGSAGNQPQHF. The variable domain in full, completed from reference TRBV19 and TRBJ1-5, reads DGGITQSPKYLFRKEGQNVTLSCEQNLNHDAMYWYRQDPGQGLRLIYYSQIVNDFQKGDIAEGYSVSREKKESFPLTVTSAQKNPTAFYLCASSPTGSAGNQPQHFGDGTRLSIL.

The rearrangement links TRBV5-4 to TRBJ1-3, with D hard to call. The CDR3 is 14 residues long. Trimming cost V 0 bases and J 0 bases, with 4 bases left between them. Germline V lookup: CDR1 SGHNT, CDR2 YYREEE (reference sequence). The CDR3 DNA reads TGTGCCAGCAGCTTGGCTGTCTCTGGAAACACCATATATTTT. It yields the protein CASSLAVSGNTIYF.

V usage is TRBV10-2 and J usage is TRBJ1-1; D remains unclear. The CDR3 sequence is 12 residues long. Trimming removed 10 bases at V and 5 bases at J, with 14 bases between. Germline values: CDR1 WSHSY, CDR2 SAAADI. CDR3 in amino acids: CATQNRRTEAFF. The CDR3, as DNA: TGCGCCACGCAAAACCGGAGGACTGAAGCTTTCTTT.

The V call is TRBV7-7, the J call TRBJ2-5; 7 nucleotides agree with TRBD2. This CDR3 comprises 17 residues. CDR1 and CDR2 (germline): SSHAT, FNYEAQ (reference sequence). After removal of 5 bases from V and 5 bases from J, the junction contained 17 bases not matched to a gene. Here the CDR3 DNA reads TGTGCCAGCAGCATGGGGGGGGGAGTGGCCGGGTTGGAGACCCAGTACTTC. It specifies CASSMGGGVAGLETQYF.

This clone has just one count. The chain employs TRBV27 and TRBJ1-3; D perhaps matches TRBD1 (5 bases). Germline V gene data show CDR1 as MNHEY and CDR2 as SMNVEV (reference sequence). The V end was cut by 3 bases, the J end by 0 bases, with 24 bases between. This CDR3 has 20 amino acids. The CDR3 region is CASSFPSFFRERGSGNTIYF. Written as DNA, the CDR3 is TGTGCCAGCAGTTTCCCCTCCTTTTTCAGGGAAAGGGGCTCTGGAAACACCATATATTTT.

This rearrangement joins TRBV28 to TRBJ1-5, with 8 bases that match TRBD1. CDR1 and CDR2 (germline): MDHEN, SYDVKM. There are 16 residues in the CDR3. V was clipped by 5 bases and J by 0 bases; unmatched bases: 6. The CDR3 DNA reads TGTGCCAGCAGTCGAGGACAGGGCAATAGCAATCAGCCCCAGCATTTT. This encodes CASSRGQGNSNQPQHF.

This chain's CDR3 is CASAQTSSFSNEQFF. Here the CDR3 DNA reads TGTGCCAGTGCTCAGACTAGCTCGTTTAGCAATGAGCAGTTCTTC. The chain employs TRBV19 and TRBJ2-1; 7 bases align to TRBD2. Losses at the gene ends were 8 bases for V and 6 bases for J; bases not matched to a gene: 13. Germline V gives CDR1 LNHDA, CDR2 SQIVND (reference sequence). This CDR3 is built from 15 residues.

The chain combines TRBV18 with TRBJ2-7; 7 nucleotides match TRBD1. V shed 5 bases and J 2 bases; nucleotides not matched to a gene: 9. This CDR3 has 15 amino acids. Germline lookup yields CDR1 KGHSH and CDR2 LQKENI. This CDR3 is CASSSGLGTAYEQYF. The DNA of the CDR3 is TGTGCCAGCTCATCGGGTCTTGGGACAGCCTACGAGCAGTACTTC.

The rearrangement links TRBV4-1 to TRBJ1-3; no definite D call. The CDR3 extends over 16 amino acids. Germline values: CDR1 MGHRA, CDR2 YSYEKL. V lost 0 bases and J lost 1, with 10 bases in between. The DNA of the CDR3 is TGCGCCAGCAGCCAAGATCCGTTTGAGTCTGGAAACACCATATATTTT. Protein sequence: CASSQDPFESGNTIYF.

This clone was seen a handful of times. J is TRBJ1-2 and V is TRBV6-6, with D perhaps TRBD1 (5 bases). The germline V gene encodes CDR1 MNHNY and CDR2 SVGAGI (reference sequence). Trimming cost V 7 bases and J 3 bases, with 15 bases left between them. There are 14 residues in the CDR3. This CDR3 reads CASKDGQGYYGYTF. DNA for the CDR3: TGTGCCAGCAAGGATGGTCAGGGCTACTATGGCTACACCTTC.

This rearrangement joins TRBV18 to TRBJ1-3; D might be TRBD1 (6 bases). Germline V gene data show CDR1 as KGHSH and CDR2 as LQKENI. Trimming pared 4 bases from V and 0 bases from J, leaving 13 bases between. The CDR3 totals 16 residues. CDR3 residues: CASSLTTGYSGNTIYF. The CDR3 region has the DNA TGTGCCAGCTCACTAACGACAGGCTACTCTGGAAACACCATATATTTT.

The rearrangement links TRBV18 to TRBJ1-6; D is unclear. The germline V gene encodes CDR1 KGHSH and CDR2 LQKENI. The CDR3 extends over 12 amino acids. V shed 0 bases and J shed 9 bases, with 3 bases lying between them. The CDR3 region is CASSPPGSPLHF. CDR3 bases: TGTGCCAGCTCACCACCCGGTTCACCCCTCCACTTT.

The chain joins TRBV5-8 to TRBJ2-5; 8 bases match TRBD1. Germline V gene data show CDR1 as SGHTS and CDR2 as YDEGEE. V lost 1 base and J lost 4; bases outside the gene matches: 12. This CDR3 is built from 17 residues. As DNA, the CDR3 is TGTGCCAGCAGCTTGATTTCAGGGGGCGGGTTCGGAGAGACCCAGTACTTC. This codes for CASSLISGGGFGETQYF. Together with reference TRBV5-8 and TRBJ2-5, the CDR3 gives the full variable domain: EAGVTQSPTHLIKTRGQQATLRCSPISGHTSVYWYQQALGLGLQFLLWYDEGEERNRGNFPPRFSGRQFPNYSSELNVNALELEDSALYLCASSLISGGGFGETQYFGPGTRLLVL.

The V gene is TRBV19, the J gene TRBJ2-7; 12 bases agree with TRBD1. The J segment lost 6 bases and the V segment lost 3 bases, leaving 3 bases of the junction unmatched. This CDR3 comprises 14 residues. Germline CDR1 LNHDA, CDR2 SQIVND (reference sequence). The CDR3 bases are TGTGCCAGTAGTATGGGACAGGGGGCCAGCGAGCAGTACTTC. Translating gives CASSMGQGASEQYF. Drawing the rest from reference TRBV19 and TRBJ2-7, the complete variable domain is DGGITQSPKYLFRKEGQNVTLSCEQNLNHDAMYWYRQDPGQGLRLIYYSQIVNDFQKGDIAEGYSVSREKKESFPLTVTSAQKNPTAFYLCASSMGQGASEQYFGPGTRLTVT.

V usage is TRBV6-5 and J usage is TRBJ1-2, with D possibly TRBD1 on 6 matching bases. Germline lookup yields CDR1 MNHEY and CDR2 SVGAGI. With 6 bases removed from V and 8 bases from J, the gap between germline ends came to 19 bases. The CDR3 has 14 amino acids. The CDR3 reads CASRVLGQVEGYTF. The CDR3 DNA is TGTGCCAGCAGGGTTCTGGGACAAGTAGAAGGCTACACCTTC.

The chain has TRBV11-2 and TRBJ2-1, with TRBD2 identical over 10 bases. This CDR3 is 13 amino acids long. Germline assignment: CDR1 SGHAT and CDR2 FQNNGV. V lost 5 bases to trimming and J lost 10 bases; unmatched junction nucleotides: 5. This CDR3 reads CASSPGLAPEQFF. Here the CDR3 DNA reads TGTGCCAGCAGCCCGGGACTAGCGCCAGAGCAGTTCTTC.

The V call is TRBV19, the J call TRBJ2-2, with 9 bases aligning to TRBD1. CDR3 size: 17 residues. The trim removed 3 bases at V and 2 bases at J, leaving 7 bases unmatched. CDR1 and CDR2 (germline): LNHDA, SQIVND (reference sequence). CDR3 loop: CASSIRGQGFNTGELFF. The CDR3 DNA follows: TGTGCCAGTAGTATCAGGGGACAGGGCTTTAACACCGGGGAGCTGTTTTTT. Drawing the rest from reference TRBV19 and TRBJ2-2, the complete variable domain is DGGITQSPKYLFRKEGQNVTLSCEQNLNHDAMYWYRQDPGQGLRLIYYSQIVNDFQKGDIAEGYSVSREKKESFPLTVTSAQKNPTAFYLCASSIRGQGFNTGELFFGEGSRLTVL.

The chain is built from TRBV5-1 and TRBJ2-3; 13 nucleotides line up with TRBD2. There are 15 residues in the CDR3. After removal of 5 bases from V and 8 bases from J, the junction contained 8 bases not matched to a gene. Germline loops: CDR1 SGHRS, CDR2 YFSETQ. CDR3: CASRRTSGSSVTQYF. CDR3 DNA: TGCGCCAGCAGAAGGACTAGCGGGAGTTCGGTTACGCAGTATTTT.

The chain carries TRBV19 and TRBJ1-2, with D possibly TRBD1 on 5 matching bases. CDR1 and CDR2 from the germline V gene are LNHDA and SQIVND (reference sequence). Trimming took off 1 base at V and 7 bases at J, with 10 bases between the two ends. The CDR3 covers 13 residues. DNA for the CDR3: TGTGCCAGTAGTATAGGGACAACCGGTGGCTACACCTTC. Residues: CASSIGTTGGYTF.